A selection of T cell receptor beta chains follows, all from one sample in a study of cytomegalovirus exposure and HLA in healthy donors. This table comes from immunoSEQ multiplex PCR, and its TCRdb copy is limited to in-frame clones, with some not included. The table shows approximately 170,000 clones, with over 70% occurring only once. Sequenced: PBMCs. Receptors were obtained from a man in his fifties in good health and CMV-seropositive. Both conserved end residues are part of each CDR3. Fields, in order: D gene, J gene, clone size, V gene, CDR3 protein, CDR3 DNA. D genes are given only for firm matches. For some rows the clone size is stated as once, few or many, or as a class when expanded; others skip it.

d_call: TRBD1
j_call: TRBJ2-2
clone_size: -
v_call: TRBV5-1
cdr3_aa: CASSRTGLPGANTGELFF
cdr3_nt: TGCGCCAGCAGCCGGACAGGGCTCCCGGGAGCGAACACCGGGGAGCTGTTTTTT

d_call: -
j_call: TRBJ2-3
clone_size: -
v_call: TRBV28
cdr3_aa: CASRHRDSVPDTQYF
cdr3_nt: TGTGCCAGCAGGCACCGGGACTCTGTTCCGGATACGCAGTATTTT

d_call: TRBD1
j_call: TRBJ2-2
clone_size: -
v_call: TRBV11-2
cdr3_aa: CASSLVTGAGELFF
cdr3_nt: TGTGCCAGCAGCTTAGTTACAGGGGCCGGGGAGCTGTTTTTT

d_call: TRBD1
j_call: TRBJ2-7
clone_size: -
v_call: TRBV6-1
cdr3_aa: CASTGTGMGEQYF
cdr3_nt: TGTGCCAGCACAGGGACAGGGATGGGCGAGCAGTACTTC

d_call: -
j_call: TRBJ1-1
clone_size: -
v_call: TRBV7-9
cdr3_aa: CASSLTGNTEAFF
cdr3_nt: TGTGCCAGCAGTCTAACGGGAAACACTGAAGCTTTCTTT

d_call: TRBD2
j_call: TRBJ2-5
clone_size: -
v_call: TRBV5-6
cdr3_aa: CASSPLGGEEDRETQYF
cdr3_nt: TGTGCCAGCAGCCCCCTCGGGGGGGAGGAGGATCGGGAGACCCAGTACTTC

d_call: -
j_call: TRBJ2-1
clone_size: -
v_call: TRBV21-1
cdr3_aa: CASSKPAGPQGNEQFF
cdr3_nt: TGTGCCAGCAGCAAGCCAGCGGGGCCCCAGGGGAATGAGCAGTTCTTC

d_call: TRBD1
j_call: TRBJ2-7
clone_size: -
v_call: TRBV6-1
cdr3_aa: CASILDRVGYEQYF
cdr3_nt: TGTGCCAGCATCTTGGACAGGGTTGGCTACGAGCAGTACTTC

d_call: TRBD1
j_call: TRBJ1-2
clone_size: -
v_call: TRBV2
cdr3_aa: CAIRDRGPGGYGYTF
cdr3_nt: TGTGCCATCCGGGACAGGGGGCCCGGCGGCTATGGCTACACCTTC

d_call: TRBD1
j_call: TRBJ1-1
clone_size: -
v_call: TRBV5-1
cdr3_aa: CASSLIWQGETEAFF
cdr3_nt: TGCGCCAGCAGCTTGATTTGGCAGGGGGAAACTGAAGCTTTCTTT

d_call: -
j_call: TRBJ2-7
clone_size: -
v_call: TRBV4-2
cdr3_aa: CASSQTLWDTYEQYF
cdr3_nt: TGTGCCAGCAGCCAAACCCTCTGGGACACCTACGAGCAGTACTTC

d_call: -
j_call: TRBJ1-2
clone_size: -
v_call: TRBV11-2
cdr3_aa: CASSQGQGYGYTF
cdr3_nt: TGTGCCAGCAGCCAGGGGCAGGGCTATGGCTACACCTTC

d_call: -
j_call: TRBJ2-7
clone_size: -
v_call: TRBV19
cdr3_aa: CASKVAVSSYEQYF
cdr3_nt: TGTGCCAGTAAGGTAGCGGTTAGCTCCTACGAGCAGTACTTC

d_call: TRBD1
j_call: TRBJ2-1
clone_size: -
v_call: TRBV6-5
cdr3_aa: CASRPWTGLGPEQFF
cdr3_nt: TGTGCCAGCAGACCCTGGACAGGCTTGGGGCCTGAGCAGTTCTTC

d_call: TRBD1
j_call: TRBJ1-5
clone_size: -
v_call: TRBV4-2
cdr3_aa: CASSQDEQGPEPQHF
cdr3_nt: TGTGCCAGCAGCCAAGACGAACAGGGGCCGGAGCCCCAGCATTTT

d_call: TRBD1
j_call: TRBJ1-3
clone_size: -
v_call: TRBV5-4
cdr3_aa: CASRDDRARSGNTIYF
cdr3_nt: TGTGCCAGCAGAGACGACAGGGCCCGCTCTGGAAACACCATATATTTT

d_call: TRBD2
j_call: TRBJ2-5
clone_size: -
v_call: TRBV11-3
cdr3_aa: CASSSGGGQETQYF
cdr3_nt: TGTGCCAGCAGCTCGGGAGGGGGGCAGGAGACCCAGTACTTC

d_call: TRBD1
j_call: TRBJ1-4
clone_size: -
v_call: TRBV5-4
cdr3_aa: CASSPDRGGEKLFF
cdr3_nt: TGTGCCAGCAGCCCGGACAGGGGGGGTGAAAAACTGTTTTTT

d_call: -
j_call: TRBJ2-1
clone_size: -
v_call: TRBV27
cdr3_aa: CASSLFLGSYNEQFF
cdr3_nt: TGTGCCAGCAGTTTGTTCCTAGGCTCCTACAATGAGCAGTTCTTC

d_call: TRBD2
j_call: TRBJ2-1
clone_size: -
v_call: TRBV4-1
cdr3_aa: CASSQGGAGGTYNEQFF
cdr3_nt: TGCGCCAGCAGCCAAGGGGGAGCGGGAGGTACCTACAATGAGCAGTTCTTC

d_call: TRBD1
j_call: TRBJ1-1
clone_size: -
v_call: TRBV5-4
cdr3_aa: CASSFDRDTEAFF
cdr3_nt: TGTGCCAGCAGCTTCGACAGGGACACTGAAGCTTTCTTT

d_call: -
j_call: TRBJ1-2
clone_size: -
v_call: TRBV7-9
cdr3_aa: CASNSGGGYTF
cdr3_nt: TGTGCCAGCAATTCGGGGGGTGGCTACACCTTC

d_call: -
j_call: TRBJ2-5
clone_size: -
v_call: TRBV2
cdr3_aa: CASSPLAETQYF
cdr3_nt: TGTGCCAGCAGTCCCTTAGCAGAGACCCAGTACTTC

d_call: TRBD2
j_call: TRBJ2-1
clone_size: once
v_call: TRBV7-9
cdr3_aa: CASSFWGSGAYNEQFF
cdr3_nt: TGTGCCAGCAGCTTTTGGGGGAGCGGGGCATACAATGAGCAGTTCTTC

d_call: TRBD1
j_call: TRBJ2-7
clone_size: few
v_call: TRBV30
cdr3_aa: CAWSALDRGGGEQYF
cdr3_nt: TGTGCCTGGAGTGCCCTAGACAGGGGAGGAGGCGAGCAGTACTTC

d_call: -
j_call: TRBJ1-4
clone_size: -
v_call: TRBV2
cdr3_aa: CASSELASVRLFF
cdr3_nt: TGTGCCAGCAGTGAACTAGCAAGTGTAAGGCTGTTTTTT

d_call: -
j_call: TRBJ1-2
clone_size: few
v_call: TRBV7-8
cdr3_aa: CASSVTGNYGYTF
cdr3_nt: TGTGCCAGCAGCGTCACAGGGAACTATGGCTACACCTTC

d_call: -
j_call: TRBJ2-3
clone_size: -
v_call: TRBV4-1
cdr3_aa: CASSQAPDYLRTDTQYF
cdr3_nt: TGCGCCAGCAGCCAAGCTCCGGACTACCTCCGCACAGATACGCAGTATTTT

d_call: -
j_call: TRBJ2-5
clone_size: -
v_call: TRBV6-5
cdr3_aa: CASSYSPGQETQYF
cdr3_nt: TGTGCCAGCAGTTACTCCCCAGGGCAAGAGACCCAGTACTTC

d_call: -
j_call: TRBJ2-7
clone_size: -
v_call: TRBV6-1
cdr3_aa: CASTLSSEVSYEQYF
cdr3_nt: TGTGCCAGCACCCTGTCCAGTGAGGTATCCTACGAGCAGTACTTC

d_call: -
j_call: TRBJ1-1
clone_size: few
v_call: TRBV30
cdr3_aa: CAWGVGPANEAFF
cdr3_nt: TGTGCCTGGGGTGTTGGCCCCGCCAATGAAGCTTTCTTT

d_call: TRBD1
j_call: TRBJ2-7
clone_size: few
v_call: TRBV2
cdr3_aa: CASSATGNYEQYF
cdr3_nt: TGTGCCAGCAGTGCGACAGGGAATTACGAGCAGTACTTC

d_call: -
j_call: TRBJ1-3
clone_size: few
v_call: TRBV4-3
cdr3_aa: CASSQVGSLDNTIYF
cdr3_nt: TGCGCCAGCAGCCAAGTTGGGAGCCTGGACAACACCATATATTTT

d_call: TRBD2
j_call: TRBJ2-3
clone_size: -
v_call: TRBV13
cdr3_aa: CASSDLAGSTDTQYF
cdr3_nt: TGTGCCAGCAGCGACTTAGCGGGATCCACAGATACGCAGTATTTT

d_call: TRBD1
j_call: TRBJ1-3
clone_size: -
v_call: TRBV11-2
cdr3_aa: CASSSGGTVSSGNTIYF
cdr3_nt: TGTGCCAGCAGCTCAGGGGGGACGGTCAGCTCTGGAAACACCATATATTTT

d_call: TRBD1
j_call: TRBJ2-2
clone_size: -
v_call: TRBV29-1
cdr3_aa: CSVAGQGLSGELFF
cdr3_nt: TGCAGCGTTGCCGGACAGGGTTTATCCGGGGAGCTGTTTTTT

d_call: -
j_call: TRBJ1-3
clone_size: -
v_call: TRBV29-1
cdr3_aa: CSVVGGQTAVSGNTIYF
cdr3_nt: TGCAGCGTTGTGGGGGGGCAGACCGCTGTCTCTGGAAACACCATATATTTT

d_call: TRBD1
j_call: TRBJ1-1
clone_size: -
v_call: TRBV2
cdr3_aa: CATPGQGETEAFF
cdr3_nt: TGTGCCACTCCGGGACAGGGAGAGACTGAAGCTTTCTTT

d_call: TRBD2
j_call: TRBJ2-5
clone_size: -
v_call: TRBV4-1
cdr3_aa: CASSQSRGGDPQETQYF
cdr3_nt: TGCGCCAGCAGCCAAAGCCGGGGAGGGGATCCTCAAGAGACCCAGTACTTC

d_call: -
j_call: TRBJ1-4
clone_size: -
v_call: TRBV19
cdr3_aa: CASATRGALGKLFF
cdr3_nt: TGTGCCAGCGCCACACGGGGGGCTCTAGGAAAACTGTTTTTT

d_call: -
j_call: TRBJ2-1
clone_size: -
v_call: TRBV11-2
cdr3_aa: CASSLMGQLSSYNEQFF
cdr3_nt: TGTGCCAGCAGCTTAATGGGACAACTTAGCTCCTACAATGAGCAGTTCTTC

d_call: TRBD1
j_call: TRBJ2-7
clone_size: -
v_call: TRBV11-1
cdr3_aa: CASSLESRGYEQYF
cdr3_nt: TGTGCCAGCAGCTTAGAGTCCAGGGGGTACGAGCAGTACTTC

d_call: TRBD1
j_call: TRBJ1-2
clone_size: -
v_call: TRBV7-3
cdr3_aa: CASSLTRTGNYGYTF
cdr3_nt: TGTGCCAGCAGCTTAACCCGGACAGGGAACTATGGCTACACCTTC

d_call: -
j_call: TRBJ1-2
clone_size: few
v_call: TRBV2
cdr3_aa: CASSQQGRVDGYTF
cdr3_nt: TGTGCCAGCAGTCAACAGGGTAGGGTGGATGGCTACACCTTC

d_call: -
j_call: TRBJ2-1
clone_size: -
v_call: TRBV7-2
cdr3_aa: CASSPDYSSYNEQFF
cdr3_nt: TGTGCCAGCAGTCCGGACTACTCTTCCTACAATGAGCAGTTCTTC

d_call: -
j_call: TRBJ2-1
clone_size: once
v_call: TRBV2
cdr3_aa: CASTRRGYEQFF
cdr3_nt: TGTGCCAGCACCAGAAGAGGGTATGAGCAGTTCTTC

d_call: -
j_call: TRBJ2-5
clone_size: -
v_call: TRBV7-2
cdr3_aa: CASSLTGFRETQYF
cdr3_nt: TGTGCCAGCAGCTTAACGGGTTTTCGAGAGACCCAGTACTTC

d_call: TRBD1
j_call: TRBJ1-1
clone_size: -
v_call: TRBV28
cdr3_aa: CASSPPGQGAFF
cdr3_nt: TGTGCCAGCAGTCCTCCTGGACAGGGGGCCTTCTTT

d_call: TRBD1
j_call: TRBJ2-1
clone_size: -
v_call: TRBV5-4
cdr3_aa: CASSSGTGTYNEQFF
cdr3_nt: TGTGCCAGCAGCTCGGGGACAGGGACCTACAATGAGCAGTTCTTC

d_call: TRBD1
j_call: TRBJ1-5
clone_size: -
v_call: TRBV11-2
cdr3_aa: CASSSAQGLANQPQHF
cdr3_nt: TGTGCCAGCAGCTCCGCACAGGGGCTGGCGAATCAGCCCCAGCATTTT

d_call: -
j_call: TRBJ1-1
clone_size: once
v_call: TRBV4-2
cdr3_aa: CASSQDTPTQGVRNTEAFF
cdr3_nt: TGTGCCAGCAGCCAAGATACCCCGACTCAAGGGGTGAGGAACACTGAAGCTTTCTTT

d_call: TRBD2
j_call: TRBJ2-5
clone_size: -
v_call: TRBV4-1
cdr3_aa: CASSQDRRAGGQETQYF
cdr3_nt: TGCGCCAGCAGCCAAGATCGGCGAGCGGGAGGTCAAGAGACCCAGTACTTC

d_call: -
j_call: TRBJ2-1
clone_size: -
v_call: TRBV19
cdr3_aa: CASSIGQSSSYNEQFF
cdr3_nt: TGTGCCAGTAGTATAGGACAGTCAAGCTCCTACAATGAGCAGTTCTTC

d_call: TRBD1
j_call: TRBJ1-2
clone_size: -
v_call: TRBV18
cdr3_aa: CASSQTGGGYTF
cdr3_nt: TGTGCCAGCTCACAGACAGGGGGAGGCTACACCTTC

d_call: TRBD2
j_call: TRBJ2-5
clone_size: -
v_call: TRBV18
cdr3_aa: CASSPPERGVKTQYF
cdr3_nt: TGTGCCAGCTCACCACCGGAACGGGGGGTAAAGACCCAGTACTTC